One and the same sample provided the 8 T cell receptor beta chains below, sequenced in a study of blood T cell repertoires in COVID-19. Sequenced by immunoSEQ multiplex PCR; TCRdb stores in-frame clones only, minus some. The sample yields about 150,000 clones, around 82% seen once. The specimen sequenced was peripheral blood. The receptors stem from a man aged 60-69 years with active or convalescent COVID-19.

The chain uses TRBV25-1 and TRBJ1-4; perhaps TRBD1 as D (6 bases). The V gene lost 1 base and the J gene lost 8 bases, with 11 bases spanning the gap. The V gene's germline CDR1 is MGHDK and CDR2 SYGVNS. CDR3 size: 14 residues. The CDR3 region is CASSEWYREEKLFF. CDR3 bases: TGTGCCAGCAGTGAATGGTACAGGGAGGAAAAACTGTTTTTT. The full variable domain, completed using reference TRBV25-1 and TRBJ1-4, is EADIYQTPRYLVIGTGKKITLECSQTMGHDKMYWYQQDPGMELHLIHYSYGVNSTEKGDLSSESTVSRIRTEHFPLTLESARPSHTSQYLCASSEWYREEKLFFGSGTQLSVL.

The chain is built from TRBV3-1 (or the pseudogene TRBV3-2) and TRBJ2-5; no firm D call. CDR3 length: 13 amino acids. The V gene lost 0 bases and the J gene lost 4 bases, with 6 bases spanning the gap. Per germline, CDR1 LGHDT and CDR2 YNNKEL (reference sequence). CDR3 loop: CASSQDTVETQYF. DNA for the CDR3: TGTGCCAGCAGCCAAGACACGGTAGAGACCCAGTACTTC.

The V gene is TRBV11-3, the J gene TRBJ2-1; 13 nucleotides agree with TRBD2. The CDR3 is 15 amino acids. Germline trimming cut 0 bases from V and 13 bases from J; bases unmatched to any gene: 6. CDR1 is SGHNT and CDR2 is YENEEA in the germline V gene. CDR3 loop: CASSLDPGLAGAQFF. The CDR3 DNA reads TGTGCCAGCAGCTTAGATCCCGGACTAGCGGGAGCCCAGTTCTTC.

Concerning this clone: Additional DNA sequences in this sample encode the identical CDR3. As DNA, the CDR3 is TGTGCCAGCAGCGTAGAGGGGGGGTCCTACAATGAGCAGTTCTTC. It translates to CASSVEGGSYNEQFF. The chain carries TRBV9 and TRBJ2-1; perhaps TRBD2 as D (7 bases). The CDR3 is made up of 15 amino acids. CDR1 is SGDLS and CDR2 is YYNGEE in the germline V gene. Trimming took off 0 bases at V and 1 base at J, with 8 bases between the two ends.

This chain links TRBV28 with TRBJ2-5, with a possible D match to TRBD2 (5 bases). The CDR3 runs to 13 residues. V dropped 8 bases and J dropped 4 bases, with 14 bases sitting between them. In germline, CDR1 is MDHEN, CDR2 SYDVKM. The CDR3: CASGEWERETQYF. CDR3 nucleotide sequence: TGTGCCAGCGGCGAGTGGGAGAGAGAGACCCAGTACTTC. Looking up the rest from reference TRBV28 and TRBJ2-5 gives the full variable domain: DVKVTQSSRYLVKRTGEKVFLECVQDMDHENMFWYRQDPGLGLRLIYFSYDVKMKEKGDIPEGYSVSREKKERFSLILESASTNQTSMYLCASGEWERETQYFGPGTRLLVL.

This clone was picked up many times. The V call is TRBV4-3, the J call TRBJ1-5; a possible D gene is TRBD1 (5 bases). V was pared by 0 bases and J by 2 bases, with 8 bases between. The CDR3 is 15 amino acids. Germline V gene sequence: CDR1 LGHNA, CDR2 YSLEER. CDR3 coding DNA: TGCGCCAGCAGCCAAGATCCACAGGGCAATCAGCCCCAGCATTTT. Protein product: CASSQDPQGNQPQHF.

At least ten counts were recorded for this clone. The genes are TRBV27 and TRBJ2-3; TRBD1 might be the D (5 bases). The germline V and J ends were trimmed by 2 bases and 6 bases, with 9 bases remaining between them. Germline V CDR1 and CDR2: MNHEY, SMNVEV (reference sequence). This CDR3 spans 13 amino acids. CDR3 loop: CASSLGAPDTQYF. The CDR3 DNA reads TGTGCCAGCAGTTTAGGGGCCCCCGATACGCAGTATTTT.

This clone was counted a few times. The J gene is TRBJ1-5, the V gene TRBV6-5; the D gene is possibly TRBD1 (6 bases). Germline values: CDR1 MNHEY, CDR2 SVGAGI. The CDR3 spans 13 residues. Between the trimmed V and J ends, which lost 6 bases and 4 bases, there was a span of 10 bases. The chain's CDR3 is CASRRQANQPQHF. The CDR3, as DNA: TGTGCCAGCAGGCGACAGGCTAATCAGCCCCAGCATTTT.